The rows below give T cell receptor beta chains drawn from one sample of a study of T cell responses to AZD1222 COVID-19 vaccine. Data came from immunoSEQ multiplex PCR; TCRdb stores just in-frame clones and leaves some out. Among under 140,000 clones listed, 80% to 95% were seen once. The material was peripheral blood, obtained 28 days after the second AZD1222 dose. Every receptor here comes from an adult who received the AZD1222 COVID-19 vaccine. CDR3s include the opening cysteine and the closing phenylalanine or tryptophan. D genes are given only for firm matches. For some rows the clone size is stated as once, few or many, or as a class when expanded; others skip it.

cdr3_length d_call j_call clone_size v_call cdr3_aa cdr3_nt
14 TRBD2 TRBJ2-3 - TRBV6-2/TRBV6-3 CASSRGTSADTQYF TGTGCCAGCAGCAGGGGGACTAGCGCAGATACGCAGTATTTT
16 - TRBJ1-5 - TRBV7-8 CASSPFPGLSNQPQHF TGTGCCAGCAGCCCTTTCCCGGGCCTTAGCAATCAGCCCCAGCATTTT
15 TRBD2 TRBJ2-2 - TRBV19 CASSIGTTYTGELFF TGTGCCAGTAGTATCGGGACTACTTACACCGGGGAGCTGTTTTTT
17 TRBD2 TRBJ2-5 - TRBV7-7 CASSRLSSGGGMETQYF TGTGCTAGCAGCCGCCTGAGTAGCGGGGGAGGTATGGAGACCCAGTACTTC
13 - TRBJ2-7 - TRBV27 CASSLGQTYEQYF TGTGCCAGCAGTTTAGGCCAAACTTACGAGCAGTACTTC
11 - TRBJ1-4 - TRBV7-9 CASSRTGPLFF TGTGCCAGCAGCAGAACCGGCCCCCTGTTTTTT
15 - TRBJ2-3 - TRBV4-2 CASSQGGGHTDTQYF TGTGCCAGCAGCCAAGGGGGGGGCCACACAGATACGCAGTATTTT
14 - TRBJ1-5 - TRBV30 CAWRTGLSNQPQHF TGTGCCTGGAGAACGGGACTGAGCAATCAGCCCCAGCATTTT
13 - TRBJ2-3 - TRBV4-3 CASSRGRADTQYF TGCGCCAGCAGCCGGGGGCGGGCGGATACGCAGTATTTT
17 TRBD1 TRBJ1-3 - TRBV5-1 CASSGSGTGSSGNTIYF TGCGCCAGCAGCGGGTCCGGGACAGGGAGCTCTGGAAACACCATATATTTT
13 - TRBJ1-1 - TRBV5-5 CASSRDGGDEAFF TGTGCCAGCAGCCGGGACGGCGGAGACGAAGCTTTCTTT
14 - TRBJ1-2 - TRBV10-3 CAISARVTNYGYTF TGTGCCATCAGTGCCAGGGTTACTAACTATGGCTACACCTTC
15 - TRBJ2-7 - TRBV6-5 CASSYGRAGPYEQYF TGTGCCAGCAGTTACGGCCGGGCGGGGCCGTACGAGCAGTACTTC
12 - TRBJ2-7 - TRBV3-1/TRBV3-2 CASSPDGYEQYF TGTGCCAGCAGCCCGGACGGCTACGAGCAGTACTTC
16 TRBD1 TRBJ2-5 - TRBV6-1 CASSEAGQGGRETQYF TGTGCCAGCAGTGAAGCTGGACAGGGGGGGCGAGAGACCCAGTACTTC
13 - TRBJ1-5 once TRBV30 CAWSGGLYQPQHF TGTGCCTGGAGTGGGGGGTTGTATCAGCCCCAGCATTTT
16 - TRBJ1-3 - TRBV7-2 CASSFFMGQSGNTIYF TGTGCCAGCAGCTTCTTCATGGGCCAATCTGGAAACACCATATATTTT
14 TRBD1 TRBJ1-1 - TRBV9 CASSANRGNTEAFF TGTGCCAGCAGCGCGAACAGGGGGAATACTGAAGCTTTCTTT
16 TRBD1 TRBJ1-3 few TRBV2 CASRAGQANSGNTIYF TGTGCCAGCAGGGCGGGACAGGCAAACTCTGGAAACACCATATATTTT
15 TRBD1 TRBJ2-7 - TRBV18 CASSPRSTGIYEQYF TGTGCCAGCTCACCGCGATCGACAGGGATCTACGAGCAGTACTTC
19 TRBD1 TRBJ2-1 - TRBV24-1 CATSVMAKTGWHTYNEQFF TGTGCCACCAGTGTAATGGCAAAGACAGGGTGGCATACATACAATGAGCAGTTCTTC
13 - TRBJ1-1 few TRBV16 CASSQGVGTEAFF TGTGCCAGCAGCCAAGGGGTTGGTACTGAAGCTTTCTTT
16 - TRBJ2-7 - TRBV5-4 CASSSKSGTRSYEQYF TGTGCCAGCAGCTCAAAATCAGGGACCCGTTCCTACGAGCAGTACTTC
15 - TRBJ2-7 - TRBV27 CASSFVGRSEYEQYF TGTGCCAGCAGTTTCGTTGGGAGAAGTGAGTACGAGCAGTACTTC
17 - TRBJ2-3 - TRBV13 CASSSNKWGGGADTQYF TGTGCCAGCAGCTCGAATAAATGGGGAGGTGGAGCAGATACGCAGTATTTT
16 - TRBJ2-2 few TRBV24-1 CATIESGAANTGELFF TGTGCCACCATTGAGTCGGGAGCGGCGAACACCGGGGAGCTGTTTTTT